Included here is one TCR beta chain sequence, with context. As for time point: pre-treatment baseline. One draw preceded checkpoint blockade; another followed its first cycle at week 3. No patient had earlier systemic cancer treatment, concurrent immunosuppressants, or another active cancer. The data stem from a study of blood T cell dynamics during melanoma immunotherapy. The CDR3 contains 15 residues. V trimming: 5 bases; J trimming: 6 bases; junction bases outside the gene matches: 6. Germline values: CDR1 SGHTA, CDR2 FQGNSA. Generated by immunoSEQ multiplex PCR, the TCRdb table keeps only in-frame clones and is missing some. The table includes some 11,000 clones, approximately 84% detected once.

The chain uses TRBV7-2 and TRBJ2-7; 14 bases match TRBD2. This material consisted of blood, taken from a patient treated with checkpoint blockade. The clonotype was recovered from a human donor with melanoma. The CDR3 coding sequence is TGTGCCAGCAGCCGCGGACTAGCGGGGGGCCTCGAGCAGTACTTC. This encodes CASSRGLAGGLEQYF.